The TCR beta chain described here comes from a study of T cells in women clearing cervical HPV infection. The wider study: Controls' single incident HPV16 infection cleared within 12 months without precancer. Overall study results and limits: Richness plus V gene abundances separated cases from controls with AUC about 0.8. Timing of associations relative to infection is unclear; T-cell subsets were not isolated.

Only in-frame clones appear in the TCRdb table, and some are missing; sequencing was by immunoSEQ multiplex PCR. This sample contains 40,000 to 55,000 clones. V dropped 5 bases and J dropped 4 bases, with 8 bases sitting between them. Germline V gene sequence: CDR1 WNHNN, CDR2 SYGVQD (reference sequence). The CDR3 has 12 amino acids. With respect to this clone: Its antigen is undetermined. Read sequence stops 3 residues before the CDR3 end, and the germline J gene provides the missing end.

The sequence was collected from a woman between 18 and 70 years old with a cervical HPV16 infection that either progressed to CIN3+ or cleared (not recorded which). The J gene is TRBJ2-5, the V gene TRBV10-1; D unresolved. The sample was blood buffy coat. CDR3 sequence: CASSLNLETQYF. The sequenced part of the CDR3 DNA is TGCGCCAGCAGTTTAAACTTAGAGACC.